The 18 T cell receptor beta chains presented below share a single source sample, sequenced in a study of blood T cells in healthy people across ages. A second about 7 to 12 cycle PCR used barcoded and J-beta primers. TCRdb re-called the 5' RACE reads through MiXCR, storing one row per CDR3 protein. This sample has fewer than 1 million distinct CDR3 sequences, with approximately 44% found just once. The sequencing input was blood. These receptors were collected from a man between 60 and 75 years old in good health.

This clonotype has only a few counts. This CDR3 is CATSISRGAKLETQYF. Written as DNA, the CDR3 is TGTGCCACCAGCATAAGCCGGGGGGCGAAGTTAGAGACCCAGTACTTC. The chain has TRBV15 and TRBJ2-5; tentatively, D is TRBD2 (7 bases). The ends were cut back, 4 bases at V and 4 bases at J, with 19 bases in the middle. CDR3 length equals 16 residues. Per germline, CDR1 LNHNV and CDR2 YYDKDF (reference sequence).

The CDR3 region has the DNA TGTGCCAGCAGCTCGTGGACGGGAAGCTCCTACAATGAGCAGTTCTTC. Translated, it gives CASSSWTGSSYNEQFF. The V call is TRBV7-2, the J call TRBJ2-1, with a tentative D call TRBD2 (5 bases). CDR1 and CDR2 (germline): SGHTA, FQGNSA. The V end lost 4 bases, the J end lost 0 bases, and 13 bases lay between the germline ends. The CDR3 runs to 16 residues.

This clonotype has a handful of counts. The chain combines TRBV27 with TRBJ2-1; D might be TRBD1 or TRBD2, each matching 5 bases. The CDR3 runs 16 residues. The V gene's germline CDR1 is MNHEY and CDR2 SMNVEV (reference sequence). Trimming stripped 4 bases from V and 5 bases from J, with 18 bases between. The chain's CDR3 is CASSSSLGAGDNEQFF. CDR3 DNA: TGTGCCAGCAGTTCTTCTCTCGGGGCTGGGGACAATGAGCAGTTCTTC.

The J gene is TRBJ2-1, the V gene TRBV11-2; TRBD2 aligns across 8 bases. Matching the DNA end better, TRBJ2-7 makes the J call doubtful. The CDR3 is 17 residues long. The V gene's germline CDR1 is SGHAT and CDR2 FQNNGV. For the CDR3, the DNA is TGTGCCAGCAGCCCATTTATAGCGGGGAGCTCCTACAATGAGCAGTACTTC. Translated, it gives CASSPFIAGSSYNEQYF.

As for this clonotype: Germline is not matched at one junction end, which may reflect a read error. The chain couples TRBV4-2 to TRBJ2-1; D is uncertain. The CDR3 totals 15 residues. CDR1 and CDR2 (germline): LGHNA, YNFKEQ. The CDR3 nucleotides are TGTGCCAGCAGCCAAGAACATTACTCCAACAATGAGCAGTTCTTC. It translates to CASSQEHYSNNEQFF.

Many counts were recorded for this clonotype. The chain joins TRBV7-2 to TRBJ2-6; D might be TRBD1 (5 bases). CDR3 length equals 15 residues. Trimming took off 2 bases at V and 13 bases at J, with 18 bases between the two ends. CDR1 is SGHTA, CDR2 FQGNSA, per germline. The CDR3 region has the DNA TGTGCCAGCAGCTTAACAGCAGGGCCGGGTCGGGTCCTGACTTTC. This sequence encodes CASSLTAGPGRVLTF.

This clonotype appeared a few times. The V gene is TRBV3-1, the J gene TRBJ2-1, with TRBD1 matching 7 bases. Trimming at V came to 0 bases and at J to 3 bases, leaving 14 bases not matched to a gene. The CDR3 covers 19 residues. Germline assignment: CDR1 LGHDT and CDR2 YNNKEL (reference sequence). The CDR3 region has the DNA TGTGCCAGCAGCCAAGAGGGCTCTCGGACAGGAGATTACTACAATGAGCAGTTCTTC. Translating gives CASSQEGSRTGDYYNEQFF.

There are a few counts of this clonotype. The chain couples TRBV4-1 to TRBJ2-1; TRBD2 is a possible D gene (6 bases). Germline CDR1 reads MGHRA; CDR2 reads YSYEKL. The V end was cut by 2 bases, the J end by 12 bases, with 11 bases between. The CDR3 runs to 12 residues. As DNA, the CDR3 is TGCGCCAGCAGCCAATCCGGGGGTGTGCAGTTCTTC. Translation: CASSQSGGVQFF.

The rearrangement links TRBV9 to TRBJ2-3; D gene ambiguous. The CDR3 has 12 residues. Trimming took off 1 base at V and 6 bases at J, with 6 bases between the two ends. Germline V lookup: CDR1 SGDLS, CDR2 YYNGEE. As DNA, the CDR3 is TGTGCCAGCAGCGTATCCGGGGATACGCAGTATTTT. This encodes CASSVSGDTQYF.

This chain connects TRBV24-1 to TRBJ2-3; TRBD1 might be the D (6 bases). CDR1 and CDR2 from the germline V gene are KGHDR and SFDVKD. With 6 bases removed from V and 1 base from J, the gap between germline ends came to 10 bases. CDR3 size: 14 residues. CDR3: CATSSGDGTDTQYF. The CDR3 bases are TGTGCCACCAGTTCAGGGGATGGCACAGATACGCAGTATTTT.

This clonotype was detected only a few times. This rearrangement joins TRBV7-9 to TRBJ2-1, with 9 bases aligning to TRBD2. This CDR3 region has 14 residues. The V gene end was trimmed by 2 bases and the J gene end by 7 bases; junction bases not matched to a gene: 3. Germline V lookup: CDR1 SEHNR, CDR2 FQNEAQ (reference sequence). This CDR3 is CASSLRLAGNEQFF. As DNA, the CDR3 is TGTGCCAGCAGCTTAAGGCTAGCGGGAAATGAGCAGTTCTTC. Full variable domain (rest looked up from reference TRBV7-9 and TRBJ2-1): DTGVSQNPRHKITKRGQNVTFRCDPISEHNRLYWYRQTLGQGPEFLTYFQNEAQLEKSRLLSDRFSAERPKGSFSTLEIQRTEQGDSAMYLCASSLRLAGNEQFFGPGTRLTVL.

The rearrangement links TRBV6-5 to TRBJ1-2, with D perhaps TRBD1 (6 bases). Germline-derived CDR1 and CDR2 are MNHEY and SVGAGI. V was cut by 5 bases and J by 4 bases, with 11 bases left in between. The CDR3 runs 13 residues. DNA of the CDR3: TGTGCCAGCAGTAGGGACAACCCCTATGGCTACACCTTC. It translates to CASSRDNPYGYTF.

The V and J genes are TRBV7-9 and TRBJ2-1; D might be TRBD1 or TRBD2, each matching 5 bases. The CDR3 length is 15 residues. The V gene lost 0 bases and the J gene lost 9 bases, with 15 bases spanning the gap. In germline, CDR1 is SEHNR, CDR2 FQNEAQ (reference sequence). CDR3: CASSLAELYGGEQFF. DNA of the CDR3: TGTGCCAGCAGCTTAGCGGAACTTTATGGGGGTGAGCAGTTCTTC. The full variable domain, with the rest looked up from reference TRBV7-9 and TRBJ2-1, is DTGVSQNPRHKITKRGQNVTFRCDPISEHNRLYWYRQTLGQGPEFLTYFQNEAQLEKSRLLSDRFSAERPKGSFSTLEIQRTEQGDSAMYLCASSLAELYGGEQFFGPGTRLTVL.

The V and J genes are TRBV24-1 and TRBJ1-5; possible D gene TRBD1, 6 bases. V gave up 0 bases and J gave up 7 bases, with 15 bases separating them. CDR3 size: 16 residues. Germline loops: CDR1 KGHDR, CDR2 SFDVKD. DNA of the CDR3: TGTGCCACCAGTGATTTGAGGAGGGGGATGAACCAGCCCCAGCATTTT. The encoded protein is CATSDLRRGMNQPQHF.

The chain couples TRBV4-1 to TRBJ2-2, with unresolved D. Germline V gives CDR1 MGHRA, CDR2 YSYEKL. V was trimmed by 3 bases and J by 4 bases, leaving 12 bases between them. The CDR3 totals 15 residues. The CDR3 sequence: CASSQARVTTGELFF. The CDR3 nucleotides read TGCGCCAGCAGCCAGGCACGGGTTACCACCGGGGAGCTGTTTTTT.

This rearrangement joins TRBV10-3 to TRBJ1-2; 9 bases map to TRBD1. Germline V gives CDR1 ENHRY, CDR2 SYGVKD. The CDR3 has 16 amino acids. With V trimmed by 7 bases and J by 0 bases, 9 bases remained unmatched. The CDR3 DNA sequence: TGTGCCATCAACGGGGGACAGGGAAGAACTAACTATGGCTACACCTTC. It encodes CAINGGQGRTNYGYTF.

Details on this clonotype: The germline gene is not matched at one end of the junction; a read error may be the cause. The chain carries TRBV24-1 and TRBJ2-1; the match to TRBD1 covers 9 bases. CDR1 is KGHDR and CDR2 is SFDVKD in the germline V gene. The CDR3 is 13 residues long. Here the CDR3 reads CAISDQDRGVQFF. CDR3 sequence (DNA): TGTGCCATCAGTGATCAGGACAGGGGAGTGCAGTTCTTC.

The J gene is TRBJ1-2, the V gene TRBV2, with D maybe TRBD1 (5 bases). CDR1 is SNHLY and CDR2 is FYNNEI in the germline V gene. V shed 7 bases and J shed 6 bases, with 12 bases lying between them. This CDR3 region has 12 residues. The CDR3 spells CASNEGSDGYTF. Written as DNA, the CDR3 is TGTGCCAGCAATGAGGGGAGTGATGGCTACACCTTC.